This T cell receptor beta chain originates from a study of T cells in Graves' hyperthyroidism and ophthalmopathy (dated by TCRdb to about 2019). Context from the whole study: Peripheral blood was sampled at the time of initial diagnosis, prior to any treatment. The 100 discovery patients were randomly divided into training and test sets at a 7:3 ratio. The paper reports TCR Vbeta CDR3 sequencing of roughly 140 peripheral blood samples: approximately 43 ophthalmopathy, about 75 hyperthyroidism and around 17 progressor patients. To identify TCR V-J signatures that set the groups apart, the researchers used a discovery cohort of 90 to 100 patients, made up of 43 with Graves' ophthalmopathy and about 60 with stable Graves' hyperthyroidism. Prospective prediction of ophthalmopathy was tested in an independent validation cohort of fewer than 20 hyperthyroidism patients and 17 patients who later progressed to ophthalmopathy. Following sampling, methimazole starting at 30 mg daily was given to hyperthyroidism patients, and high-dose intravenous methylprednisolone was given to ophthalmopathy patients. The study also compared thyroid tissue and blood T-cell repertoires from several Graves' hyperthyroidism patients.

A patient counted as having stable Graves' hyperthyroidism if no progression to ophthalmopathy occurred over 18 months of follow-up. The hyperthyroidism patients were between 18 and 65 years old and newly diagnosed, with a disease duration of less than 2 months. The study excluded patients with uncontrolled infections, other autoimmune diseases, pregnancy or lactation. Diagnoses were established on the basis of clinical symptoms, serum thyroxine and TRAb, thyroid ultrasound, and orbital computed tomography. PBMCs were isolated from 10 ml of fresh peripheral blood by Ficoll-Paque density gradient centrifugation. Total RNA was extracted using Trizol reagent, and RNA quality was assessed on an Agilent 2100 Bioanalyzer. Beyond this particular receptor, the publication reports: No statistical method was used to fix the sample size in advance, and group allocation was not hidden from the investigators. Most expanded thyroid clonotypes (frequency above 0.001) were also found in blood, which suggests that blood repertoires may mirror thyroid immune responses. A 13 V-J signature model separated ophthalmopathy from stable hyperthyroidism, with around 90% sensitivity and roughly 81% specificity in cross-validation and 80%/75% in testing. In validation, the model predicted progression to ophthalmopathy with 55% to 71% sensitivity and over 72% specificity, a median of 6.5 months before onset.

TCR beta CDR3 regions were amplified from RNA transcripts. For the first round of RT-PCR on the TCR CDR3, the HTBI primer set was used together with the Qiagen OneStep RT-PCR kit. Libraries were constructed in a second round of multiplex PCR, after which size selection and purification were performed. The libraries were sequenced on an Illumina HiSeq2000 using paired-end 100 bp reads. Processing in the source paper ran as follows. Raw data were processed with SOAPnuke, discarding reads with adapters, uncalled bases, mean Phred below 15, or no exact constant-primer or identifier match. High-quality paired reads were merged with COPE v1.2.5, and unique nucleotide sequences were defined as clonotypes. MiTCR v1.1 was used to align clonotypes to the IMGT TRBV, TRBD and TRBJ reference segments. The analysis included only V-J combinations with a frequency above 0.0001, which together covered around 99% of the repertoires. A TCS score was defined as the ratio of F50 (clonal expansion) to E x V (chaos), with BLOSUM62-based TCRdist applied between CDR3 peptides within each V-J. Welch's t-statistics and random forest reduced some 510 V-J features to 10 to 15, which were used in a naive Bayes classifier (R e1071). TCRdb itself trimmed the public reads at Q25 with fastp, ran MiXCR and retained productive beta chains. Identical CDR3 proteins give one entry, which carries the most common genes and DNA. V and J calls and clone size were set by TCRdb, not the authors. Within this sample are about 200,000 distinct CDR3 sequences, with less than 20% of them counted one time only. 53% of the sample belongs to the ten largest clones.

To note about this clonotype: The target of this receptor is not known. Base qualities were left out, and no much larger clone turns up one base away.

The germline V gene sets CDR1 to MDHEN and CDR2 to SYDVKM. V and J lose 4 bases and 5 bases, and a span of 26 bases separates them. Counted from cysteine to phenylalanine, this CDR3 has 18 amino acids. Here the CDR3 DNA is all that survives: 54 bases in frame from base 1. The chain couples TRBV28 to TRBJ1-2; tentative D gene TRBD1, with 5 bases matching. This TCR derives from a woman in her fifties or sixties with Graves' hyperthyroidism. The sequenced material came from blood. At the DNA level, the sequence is TGTGCCAGCAGTTCCCGGGGGGGGAGAGTGGGGAGCGCATATGGCTACACCTTC. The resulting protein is CASSSRGGRVGSAYGYTF.